This is a list of T cell receptor beta chains from one sample in a study of pediatric ulcerative colitis. Using immunoSEQ multiplex PCR, the repertoire was profiled, and TCRdb retains in-frame clones only, with some absent. The data contain approximately 15,000 clones, around 70% of them seen just once; the ten biggest clones take up approximately 3.6%. The sample was gut tissue. These TCRs come from a girl between 5 and 17 years old with moderate ulcerative colitis. Each CDR3 is given with its conserved first and last residue. The order of the fields is V gene, D gene, clone size, J gene, CDR3 protein, CDR3 DNA. A D gene is named only where the DNA matches it firmly. Rows give clone size only sometimes, using once, few, many, or a class for an expanded clone.

v_gene: TRBV15; d_gene: TRBD2; abundance: -; j_gene: TRBJ2-1; CDR3aa: CATSRGGRGSAYNEQFF; CDR3nt: TGTGCCACCAGCAGAGGAGGGCGGGGGAGTGCCTACAATGAGCAGTTCTTC
v_gene: TRBV15; d_gene: -; abundance: -; j_gene: TRBJ1-5; CDR3aa: CATSRETSNQPQHF; CDR3nt: TGTGCCACCAGCAGAGAGACTTCTAATCAGCCCCAGCATTTT
v_gene: TRBV6-1; d_gene: -; abundance: -; j_gene: TRBJ1-1; CDR3aa: CASSENRNTEAFF; CDR3nt: TGTGCCAGCAGTGAAAACAGAAACACTGAAGCTTTCTTT
v_gene: TRBV12-5; d_gene: TRBD2; abundance: -; j_gene: TRBJ2-3; CDR3aa: CASGAGLAGADTQYF; CDR3nt: TGTGCTAGTGGCGCCGGACTAGCGGGAGCTGATACGCAGTATTTT
v_gene: TRBV7-2; d_gene: -; abundance: -; j_gene: TRBJ2-1; CDR3aa: CASSARPSSYNEQFF; CDR3nt: TGTGCCAGCAGTGCGAGGCCTAGCTCCTACAATGAGCAGTTCTTC
v_gene: TRBV19; d_gene: -; abundance: medium-sized; j_gene: TRBJ1-1; CDR3aa: CASTALSGSRAYTSEAFF; CDR3nt: TGTGCCAGTACCGCCCTCTCAGGGAGCAGGGCTTATACATCTGAAGCTTTCTTT
v_gene: TRBV30; d_gene: -; abundance: medium-sized; j_gene: TRBJ2-1; CDR3aa: CAWDPSRGEQFF; CDR3nt: TGTGCCTGGGATCCCAGCCGGGGTGAGCAGTTCTTC
v_gene: TRBV6-4; d_gene: TRBD1; abundance: -; j_gene: TRBJ2-3; CDR3aa: CASSAGTGGTDTQYF; CDR3nt: TGTGCCAGCAGCGCCGGGACAGGGGGCACAGATACGCAGTATTTT
v_gene: TRBV14; d_gene: -; abundance: once; j_gene: TRBJ2-2; CDR3aa: CASSMDPIGELFF; CDR3nt: TGTGCCAGCAGCATGGACCCCATCGGGGAGCTGTTTTTT
v_gene: TRBV5-1; d_gene: -; abundance: once; j_gene: TRBJ2-5; CDR3aa: CASSLWGQVGETQYF; CDR3nt: TGCGCCAGCAGCTTGTGGGGGCAGGTGGGAGAGACCCAGTACTTC
v_gene: TRBV9; d_gene: -; abundance: -; j_gene: TRBJ1-3; CDR3aa: CASSVVGSGGNTIYF; CDR3nt: TGTGCCAGCAGCGTAGTTGGATCCGGAGGAAACACCATATATTTT
v_gene: TRBV5-1; d_gene: -; abundance: -; j_gene: TRBJ1-2; CDR3aa: CASTWGRALDGYTF; CDR3nt: TGCGCCAGCACTTGGGGCAGGGCGTTGGATGGCTACACCTTC
v_gene: TRBV5-1; d_gene: TRBD1; abundance: -; j_gene: TRBJ2-1; CDR3aa: CASSGTGGENEQFF; CDR3nt: TGCGCCAGCAGCGGGACAGGGGGCGAAAATGAGCAGTTCTTC
v_gene: TRBV19; d_gene: -; abundance: once; j_gene: TRBJ1-5; CDR3aa: CASSMGTSNQPQHF; CDR3nt: TGTGCCAGTAGTATGGGCACGAGCAATCAGCCCCAGCATTTT
v_gene: TRBV4-1; d_gene: -; abundance: -; j_gene: TRBJ1-5; CDR3aa: CASSQDWAGQGQPQHF; CDR3nt: TGCGCCAGCAGCCAAGATTGGGCAGGGCAGGGTCAGCCCCAGCATTTT
v_gene: TRBV5-1; d_gene: -; abundance: -; j_gene: TRBJ2-2; CDR3aa: CASSLDGANTGELFF; CDR3nt: TGCGCCAGCAGCCTGGACGGTGCGAACACCGGGGAGCTGTTTTTT
v_gene: TRBV5-4; d_gene: -; abundance: -; j_gene: TRBJ2-3; CDR3aa: CASSLERTDTQYF; CDR3nt: TGTGCCAGCAGCTTGGAGCGCACAGATACGCAGTATTTT
v_gene: TRBV5-1; d_gene: -; abundance: -; j_gene: TRBJ2-3; CDR3aa: CASGTLGGSTDTQYF; CDR3nt: TGCGCCAGCGGAACGTTGGGGGGTTCCACAGATACGCAGTATTTT
v_gene: TRBV28; d_gene: -; abundance: -; j_gene: TRBJ2-1; CDR3aa: CASTLPGEWNEQFF; CDR3nt: TGTGCCAGCACCTTACCCGGCGAGTGGAATGAGCAGTTCTTC
v_gene: TRBV18; d_gene: -; abundance: once; j_gene: TRBJ2-7; CDR3aa: CASSPDSKGEQYF; CDR3nt: TGTGCCAGCTCACCAGACTCTAAAGGCGAGCAGTACTTC
v_gene: TRBV6-1; d_gene: -; abundance: -; j_gene: TRBJ1-2; CDR3aa: CASSKNLRAAGGYTF; CDR3nt: TGTGCCAGCAGCAAGAACCTCCGGGCCGCGGGAGGCTACACCTTC
v_gene: TRBV27; d_gene: -; abundance: once; j_gene: TRBJ2-1; CDR3aa: CASSLTPGPPYNEQFF; CDR3nt: TGTGCCAGCAGTTTAACGCCGGGTCCCCCCTACAATGAGCAGTTCTTC
v_gene: TRBV27; d_gene: -; abundance: -; j_gene: TRBJ2-7; CDR3aa: CASSLYGVSYEQYF; CDR3nt: TGTGCCAGCAGTTTATATGGGGTCTCCTACGAGCAGTACTTC
v_gene: TRBV7-9; d_gene: -; abundance: -; j_gene: TRBJ2-7; CDR3aa: CASSLAGGYEQYF; CDR3nt: TGTGCCAGCAGCTTAGCCGGGGGCTACGAGCAGTACTTC
v_gene: TRBV29-1; d_gene: TRBD2; abundance: -; j_gene: TRBJ2-7; CDR3aa: CSVALAGGPDEQYF; CDR3nt: TGCAGCGTCGCCTTAGCGGGAGGGCCCGACGAGCAGTACTTC
v_gene: TRBV5-6; d_gene: -; abundance: -; j_gene: TRBJ2-2; CDR3aa: CASSLEPGSSTGELFF; CDR3nt: TGTGCCAGCAGCTTGGAGCCAGGGTCGAGCACCGGGGAGCTGTTTTTT
v_gene: TRBV5-6; d_gene: -; abundance: -; j_gene: TRBJ2-5; CDR3aa: CASSFGLNQETQYF; CDR3nt: TGTGCCAGCAGCTTTGGACTGAACCAAGAGACCCAGTACTTC
v_gene: TRBV30; d_gene: TRBD2; abundance: few; j_gene: TRBJ2-7; CDR3aa: CAWSPGLAATYEQYF; CDR3nt: TGTGCCTGGAGTCCGGGACTAGCGGCGACCTACGAGCAGTACTTC
v_gene: TRBV19; d_gene: TRBD1; abundance: -; j_gene: TRBJ1-1; CDR3aa: CASSNPGQGYTEAFF; CDR3nt: TGTGCCAGTAGTAACCCGGGACAGGGGTACACTGAAGCTTTCTTT
v_gene: TRBV10-1; d_gene: -; abundance: -; j_gene: TRBJ1-1; CDR3aa: CASSTGNTEAFF; CDR3nt: TGCGCCAGCAGTACAGGGAACACTGAAGCTTTCTTT